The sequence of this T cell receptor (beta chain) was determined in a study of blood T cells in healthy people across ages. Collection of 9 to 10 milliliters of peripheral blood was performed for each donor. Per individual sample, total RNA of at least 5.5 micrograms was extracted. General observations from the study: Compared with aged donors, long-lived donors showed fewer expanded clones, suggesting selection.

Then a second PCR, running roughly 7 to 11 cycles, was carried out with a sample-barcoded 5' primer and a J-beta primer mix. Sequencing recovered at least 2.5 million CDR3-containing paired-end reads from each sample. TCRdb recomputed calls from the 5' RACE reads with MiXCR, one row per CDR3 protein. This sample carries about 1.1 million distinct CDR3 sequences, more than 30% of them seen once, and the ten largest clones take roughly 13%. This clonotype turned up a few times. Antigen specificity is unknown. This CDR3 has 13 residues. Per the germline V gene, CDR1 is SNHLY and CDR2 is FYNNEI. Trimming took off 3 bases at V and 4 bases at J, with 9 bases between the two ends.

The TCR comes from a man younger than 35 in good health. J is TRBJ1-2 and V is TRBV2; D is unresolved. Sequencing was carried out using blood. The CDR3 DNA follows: TGTGCCAGCAGTGAGCGAGGGCCCTATGGCTACACCTTC. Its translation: CASSERGPYGYTF.